This is a list of T cell receptor beta chains from one sample in a study of immune evolution from preneoplasia to lung adenocarcinoma. Profiling relied on immunoSEQ multiplex PCR, and the TCRdb table lists in-frame clones only, not all of them. The table shows roughly 9,000 clones, with roughly 80% occurring only once. The sequenced sample consisted of FFPE minimally invasive lung adenocarcinoma tissue. The source is a donor of 70 years or more with lung adenocarcinoma. CDR3s include the opening cysteine and the closing phenylalanine or tryptophan. The D gene is left open where the match is weak. Not all rows give a size; the values are once, few, many and, for expanded clones, a class.

v_gene: TRBV2; len: 13; j_gene: TRBJ2-3; d_gene: -; abundance: -; CDR3aa: CASRPWGTDTQYF; CDR3nt: TGTGCCAGCAGACCCTGGGGCACAGATACGCAGTATTTT
v_gene: TRBV6-1; len: 13; j_gene: TRBJ2-1; d_gene: -; abundance: few; CDR3aa: CASSEAGFNEQFF; CDR3nt: TGTGCCAGCAGTGAAGCAGGGTTCAATGAGCAGTTCTTC
v_gene: TRBV5-6; len: 14; j_gene: TRBJ2-1; d_gene: -; abundance: -; CDR3aa: CASSPGLGLILQFF; CDR3nt: TGTGCCAGCAGCCCCGGTTTGGGGTTGATTTTGCAGTTCTTC
v_gene: TRBV2; len: 14; j_gene: TRBJ2-7; d_gene: TRBD2; abundance: -; CDR3aa: CAIKTRTSGYEQYF; CDR3nt: TGTGCCATCAAAACTCGGACTAGCGGGTACGAGCAGTACTTC
v_gene: TRBV11-1; len: 13; j_gene: TRBJ1-5; d_gene: -; abundance: few; CDR3aa: CASSLSSGQPQHF; CDR3nt: TGTGCCAGCAGCTTAAGTTCTGGGCAGCCCCAGCATTTT
v_gene: TRBV6-1; len: 15; j_gene: TRBJ1-2; d_gene: TRBD1; abundance: -; CDR3aa: CASSGQGANDYGYTF; CDR3nt: TGTGCCAGCAGTGGGCAGGGGGCGAATGACTATGGCTACACCTTC
v_gene: TRBV19; len: 15; j_gene: TRBJ1-2; d_gene: -; abundance: few; CDR3aa: CASSTQPRRGGGYTF; CDR3nt: TGTGCCAGTAGTACCCAGCCCCGCAGGGGTGGAGGCTACACCTTC
v_gene: TRBV4-1; len: 13; j_gene: TRBJ2-1; d_gene: -; abundance: -; CDR3aa: CASSQAPASEQFF; CDR3nt: TGCGCCAGCAGCCAAGCACCAGCGTCTGAGCAGTTCTTC
v_gene: TRBV7-9; len: 16; j_gene: TRBJ2-5; d_gene: -; abundance: -; CDR3aa: CASSIPGATRRETQYF; CDR3nt: TGTGCCAGCAGCATACCTGGGGCCACCCGGCGGGAGACCCAGTACTTC
v_gene: TRBV4-1; len: 18; j_gene: TRBJ2-7; d_gene: TRBD2; abundance: few; CDR3aa: CASSQGLTSSGGFYEQYF; CDR3nt: TGCGCCAGCAGCCAGGGTCTTACTTCAAGCGGGGGATTCTACGAGCAGTACTTC
v_gene: TRBV19; len: 14; j_gene: TRBJ2-1; d_gene: -; abundance: -; CDR3aa: CASNTGHRGDEQFF; CDR3nt: TGTGCCAGTAACACAGGTCATAGAGGGGATGAGCAGTTCTTC
v_gene: TRBV4-2; len: 12; j_gene: TRBJ1-2; d_gene: -; abundance: once; CDR3aa: CASSQGDYGYTF; CDR3nt: TGTGCCAGCAGCCAAGGGGACTATGGCTACACCTTC
v_gene: TRBV6-1; len: 12; j_gene: TRBJ1-5; d_gene: -; abundance: -; CDR3aa: CASSGERQPQHF; CDR3nt: TGTGCCAGCTCAGGGGAGCGTCAGCCCCAGCATTTT
v_gene: TRBV10-3; len: 18; j_gene: TRBJ2-3; d_gene: TRBD1; abundance: -; CDR3aa: CAISVNFGGTGSTDTQYF; CDR3nt: TGTGCCATCAGTGTAAATTTTGGGGGGACAGGCAGCACAGATACGCAGTATTTT
v_gene: TRBV7-8; len: 17; j_gene: TRBJ2-7; d_gene: TRBD2; abundance: -; CDR3aa: CASSLSRPLAGGYEQYF; CDR3nt: TGTGCCAGCAGCTTATCCCGGCCCTTAGCGGGAGGTTACGAGCAGTACTTC
v_gene: TRBV4-1; len: 16; j_gene: TRBJ2-1; d_gene: TRBD2; abundance: -; CDR3aa: CASSQGGAGGGNEQFF; CDR3nt: TGCGCCAGCAGCCAAGGGGGGGCGGGAGGCGGAAATGAGCAGTTCTTC
v_gene: TRBV19; len: 13; j_gene: TRBJ1-1; d_gene: -; abundance: -; CDR3aa: CASSIVQGTEAFF; CDR3nt: TGTGCCAGTAGTATTGTACAAGGCACTGAAGCTTTCTTT
v_gene: TRBV23-1; len: 13; j_gene: TRBJ2-3; d_gene: -; abundance: -; CDR3aa: CASRAGRTDTQYF; CDR3nt: TGCGCCAGTAGGGCAGGGAGGACAGATACGCAGTATTTT
v_gene: TRBV5-1; len: 16; j_gene: TRBJ2-1; d_gene: TRBD2; abundance: -; CDR3aa: CASSSLGGANYNEQFF; CDR3nt: TGCGCCAGCAGCTCCTTGGGAGGGGCCAACTACAATGAGCAGTTCTTC
v_gene: TRBV16; len: 13; j_gene: TRBJ1-4; d_gene: -; abundance: few; CDR3aa: CASSQSPEGKLFF; CDR3nt: TGTGCCAGCAGCCAATCCCCGGAGGGAAAACTGTTTTTT
v_gene: TRBV19; len: 15; j_gene: TRBJ2-1; d_gene: TRBD2; abundance: few; CDR3aa: CASSIGGSGGDEQFF; CDR3nt: TGTGCCAGTAGTATTGGGGGTAGCGGGGGTGATGAGCAGTTCTTC
v_gene: TRBV28; len: 15; j_gene: TRBJ1-1; d_gene: TRBD1; abundance: -; CDR3aa: CASSTGQGAYTEAFF; CDR3nt: TGTGCCAGCAGTACGGGACAGGGGGCGTACACTGAAGCTTTCTTT
v_gene: TRBV9; len: 14; j_gene: TRBJ1-1; d_gene: -; abundance: -; CDR3aa: CASSLTGVGTEAFF; CDR3nt: TGTGCCAGCAGTTTAACTGGGGTCGGGACTGAAGCTTTCTTT
v_gene: TRBV29-1; len: 11; j_gene: TRBJ1-2; d_gene: -; abundance: -; CDR3aa: CSVARDYGYTF; CDR3nt: TGCAGCGTTGCCCGGGACTATGGCTACACCTTC
v_gene: TRBV19; len: 16; j_gene: TRBJ2-2; d_gene: TRBD2; abundance: -; CDR3aa: CASSIVAGGPGGELFF; CDR3nt: TGTGCCAGTAGTATAGTAGCGGGAGGGCCAGGCGGGGAGCTGTTTTTT
v_gene: TRBV6-1; len: 14; j_gene: TRBJ1-4; d_gene: TRBD1; abundance: -; CDR3aa: CASSIGTGWEKLFF; CDR3nt: TGTGCCAGCAGTATCGGGACAGGGTGGGAAAAACTGTTTTTT
v_gene: TRBV5-4; len: 14; j_gene: TRBJ1-1; d_gene: -; abundance: -; CDR3aa: CASSLDNQGTEAFF; CDR3nt: TGTGCCAGCAGCTTGGATAATCAAGGCACTGAAGCTTTCTTT
v_gene: TRBV27; len: 19; j_gene: TRBJ2-1; d_gene: -; abundance: -; CDR3aa: CASSLSGNPTRSKDNEQFF; CDR3nt: TGTGCCAGCAGTTTATCCGGAAATCCCACCCGTAGTAAAGACAATGAGCAGTTCTTC
v_gene: TRBV28; len: 12; j_gene: TRBJ2-2; d_gene: -; abundance: -; CDR3aa: CASSTPAGELFF; CDR3nt: TGTGCCAGCAGTACACCTGCCGGGGAGCTGTTTTTT
v_gene: TRBV5-1; len: 15; j_gene: TRBJ1-4; d_gene: -; abundance: -; CDR3aa: CASSLAGATYEKLFF; CDR3nt: TGCGCCAGCAGCCTGGCGGGGGCGACGTATGAAAAACTGTTTTTT
v_gene: TRBV5-1; len: 16; j_gene: TRBJ1-1; d_gene: TRBD1; abundance: few; CDR3aa: CASSLGTGGLYTEAFF; CDR3nt: TGCGCCAGCAGCTTGGGGACAGGGGGGTTGTACACTGAAGCTTTCTTT
v_gene: TRBV28; len: 13; j_gene: TRBJ2-7; d_gene: -; abundance: -; CDR3aa: CASTVGVAYEQYF; CDR3nt: TGTGCCAGCACCGTGGGGGTAGCCTACGAGCAGTACTTC
v_gene: TRBV27; len: 15; j_gene: TRBJ1-2; d_gene: -; abundance: -; CDR3aa: CASSLSPGANYGYTF; CDR3nt: TGTGCCAGCAGTTTATCGCCGGGGGCTAACTATGGCTACACCTTC
v_gene: TRBV19; len: 13; j_gene: TRBJ2-2; d_gene: -; abundance: -; CDR3aa: CASNNPGAGELFF; CDR3nt: TGTGCCAGCAATAATCCAGGGGCCGGGGAGCTGTTTTTT
v_gene: TRBV6-5; len: 14; j_gene: TRBJ1-2; d_gene: -; abundance: -; CDR3aa: CASSYSGGTYGYTF; CDR3nt: TGTGCCAGCAGTTACTCAGGCGGGACCTATGGCTACACCTTC
v_gene: TRBV28; len: 20; j_gene: TRBJ1-6; d_gene: TRBD1; abundance: -; CDR3aa: CASTPTGLETGISYNSPLHF; CDR3nt: TGTGCCAGCACCCCGACAGGGCTGGAGACCGGAATATCCTATAATTCACCCCTCCACTTT
v_gene: TRBV7-6; len: 16; j_gene: TRBJ2-3; d_gene: TRBD2; abundance: -; CDR3aa: CASSLGGAGGPDTQYF; CDR3nt: TGTGCCAGCAGCTTAGGGGGGGCGGGAGGCCCAGATACGCAGTATTTT
v_gene: TRBV4-2; len: 16; j_gene: TRBJ2-5; d_gene: TRBD2; abundance: -; CDR3aa: CASSQGHGTRNETQYF; CDR3nt: TGTGCCAGCAGCCAAGGCCATGGGACTAGGAATGAGACCCAGTACTTC
v_gene: TRBV7-8; len: 13; j_gene: TRBJ1-1; d_gene: -; abundance: -; CDR3aa: CASSFGGDTEAFF; CDR3nt: TGTGCCAGCAGCTTTGGAGGGGACACTGAAGCTTTCTTT
v_gene: TRBV5-1; len: 12; j_gene: TRBJ2-7; d_gene: -; abundance: -; CDR3aa: CASSTDTYEQYF; CDR3nt: TGCGCCAGCAGCACAGACACGTACGAGCAGTACTTC
v_gene: TRBV6-1; len: 15; j_gene: TRBJ1-4; d_gene: -; abundance: -; CDR3aa: CASSPFSTGNEKLFF; CDR3nt: TGTGCCAGCAGCCCCTTTTCTACCGGGAATGAAAAACTGTTTTTT
v_gene: TRBV6-1; len: 16; j_gene: TRBJ2-6; d_gene: -; abundance: -; CDR3aa: CASSEGMVSGANVLTF; CDR3nt: TGTGCCAGCAGTGAAGGGATGGTCTCTGGGGCCAACGTCCTGACTTTC
v_gene: TRBV4-1; len: 16; j_gene: TRBJ2-2; d_gene: -; abundance: -; CDR3aa: CASSQGPGSDTGELFF; CDR3nt: TGCGCCAGCAGCCAAGGCCCGGGGTCGGACACCGGGGAGCTGTTTTTT
v_gene: TRBV10-3; len: 15; j_gene: TRBJ2-7; d_gene: TRBD1; abundance: -; CDR3aa: CAISEPGQGIGEQYF; CDR3nt: TGTGCCATCAGTGAGCCGGGACAGGGGATAGGCGAGCAGTACTTC
v_gene: TRBV7-9; len: 14; j_gene: TRBJ2-1; d_gene: -; abundance: -; CDR3aa: CASSLDGVGNEQFF; CDR3nt: TGTGCCAGCAGCTTAGACGGGGTAGGAAATGAGCAGTTCTTC
v_gene: TRBV5-1; len: 16; j_gene: TRBJ1-5; d_gene: -; abundance: once; CDR3aa: CASSFRSRDGNQPQHF; CDR3nt: TGCGCCAGCAGCTTCCGTTCCCGGGACGGCAATCAGCCCCAGCATTTT
v_gene: TRBV14; len: 13; j_gene: TRBJ1-3; d_gene: -; abundance: few; CDR3aa: CASSVVGGNTIYF; CDR3nt: TGTGCCAGCAGCGTAGTTGGGGGAAACACCATATATTTT
v_gene: TRBV19; len: 14; j_gene: TRBJ1-5; d_gene: -; abundance: -; CDR3aa: CASSSEGYNQPQHF; CDR3nt: TGTGCCAGTAGTTCCGAGGGTTACAATCAGCCCCAGCATTTT
v_gene: TRBV18; len: 11; j_gene: TRBJ2-1; d_gene: -; abundance: -; CDR3aa: CASSPNNEQFF; CDR3nt: TGTGCCAGCTCACCTAACAATGAGCAGTTCTTC
v_gene: TRBV7-9; len: 15; j_gene: TRBJ2-3; d_gene: -; abundance: -; CDR3aa: CASSLEWGSTDTQYF; CDR3nt: TGTGCCAGCAGCTTAGAGTGGGGTAGCACAGATACGCAGTATTTT
v_gene: TRBV18; len: 16; j_gene: TRBJ2-7; d_gene: TRBD2; abundance: -; CDR3aa: CASSPPMGLALGEQYF; CDR3nt: TGTGCCAGCTCACCACCGATGGGACTAGCCCTTGGCGAGCAGTACTTC
v_gene: TRBV7-2; len: 17; j_gene: TRBJ2-1; d_gene: -; abundance: -; CDR3aa: CASSRSWSAITYNEQFF; CDR3nt: TGTGCCAGCAGCAGGAGCTGGAGCGCAATAACCTACAATGAGCAGTTCTTC
v_gene: TRBV18; len: 17; j_gene: TRBJ1-5; d_gene: TRBD1; abundance: -; CDR3aa: CASSPVPGTDSNQPQHF; CDR3nt: TGTGCCAGCTCACCAGTCCCCGGGACAGATAGCAATCAGCCCCAGCATTTT
v_gene: TRBV27; len: 14; j_gene: TRBJ2-3; d_gene: -; abundance: -; CDR3aa: CASSSGVAGDTQYF; CDR3nt: TGTGCCAGCAGTTCCGGCGTGGCTGGGGATACGCAGTATTTT
v_gene: TRBV6-5; len: 12; j_gene: TRBJ1-2; d_gene: TRBD1; abundance: once; CDR3aa: CASSRQGGPYTF; CDR3nt: TGTGCCAGCAGCCGTCAGGGGGGTCCCTACACCTTC
v_gene: TRBV11-2; len: 16; j_gene: TRBJ2-1; d_gene: -; abundance: -; CDR3aa: CASLGATRGSYNEQFF; CDR3nt: TGTGCCAGCCTGGGTGCGACTAGGGGCTCCTACAATGAGCAGTTCTTC
v_gene: TRBV10-2; len: 13; j_gene: TRBJ2-5; d_gene: -; abundance: -; CDR3aa: CASTPGTQETQYF; CDR3nt: TGCGCCAGCACGCCGGGAACCCAAGAGACCCAGTACTTC
v_gene: TRBV6-5; len: 13; j_gene: TRBJ1-5; d_gene: -; abundance: -; CDR3aa: CASSATGFQPQHF; CDR3nt: TGTGCCAGCAGCGCTACAGGGTTCCAGCCCCAGCATTTT
v_gene: TRBV6-6; len: 12; j_gene: TRBJ2-3; d_gene: -; abundance: -; CDR3aa: CASSYSRDTQYF; CDR3nt: TGTGCCAGCAGTTACTCCCGGGATACGCAGTATTTT
v_gene: TRBV7-9; len: 16; j_gene: TRBJ2-2; d_gene: -; abundance: once; CDR3aa: CASSLAAGANTGELFF; CDR3nt: TGTGCCAGCAGCTTAGCGGCAGGGGCGAACACCGGGGAGCTGTTTTTT